The text below deals with one TCR beta chain. Its antigen has not been determined. It differs at one base from a far larger clone, so likely a read error. Because the CDR3 is missing its conserved closing phenylalanine or tryptophan, this is likely a read error. The record originates from a study of regulatory T cells in long-lasting Graves disease (dated by TCRdb to the early 2020s). For context, the study as a whole: In the newly diagnosed Graves' disease group, patients had been taking antithyroid drugs for less than 3 months. The study was registered as a clinical trial and conducted in China. A total of about 33 samples underwent TCR sequencing, from roughly 13 patients with persistent Graves' disease and approximately 20 patients with newly diagnosed Graves' disease. Patients with persistent Graves' disease were compared with patients with newly diagnosed Graves' disease using TCR sequencing and RNA sequencing of peripheral blood. Here is what the overall study found, with its caveats: Sequencing and analysis were restricted to the TCR beta chain. A larger number of public clonotypes was shared among persistent patients (fewer than 3,000) than among newly diagnosed patients (over 850). Peripheral blood alone was examined, since thyroid tissue, which constituted the primary lesion, could not be accessed. The authors noted that the small sample size was a limitation that may lower accuracy. TRBV28, TRBJ1-2 and TRBJ2-5 were preferentially used in persistent disease, while TRBV20-1 and TRBJ2-1 were favored in newly diagnosed disease. Compared with newly diagnosed patients, patients with persistent Graves' disease had lower TCR Shannon entropy and fewer highly expanded clones, which suggests clonal expansion.

This specimen's time point label, interpreted: newly diagnosed GD, antithyroid drugs for less than 3 months. For both TCR sequencing and RNA sequencing, RNA was extracted from PBMCs in TRIzol. The diagnosis of Graves' disease followed American Thyroid Association guidelines. Patients were recruited from an endocrinology department in Xi'an, China. Each patient gave 9 to 10 milliliters of peripheral blood, collected in an EDTA anticoagulant tube. PBMCs were isolated by Ficoll Paque Plus density gradient separation without further T cell sorting. An Agilent 2100 Bioanalyzer and agarose gel were used to check RNA quality, while a NanoDrop 2000 measured RNA concentration. V has 2 bases trimmed and J has 1 base trimmed; junction bases matching no gene number 2. The CDR3 sequence runs 15 residues, both termini included. Just the 45-base CDR3 DNA is kept, in frame starting at base 1. Taken from the germline V gene, the CDR1 and CDR2 loops are SGHNT and YENEEA.

Library construction relied on multiplex PCR. Instrument used: Illumina HiSeq 4000. iRepertoire HTBI primers and Arm-PCR amplification of CDR3 regions were used to construct TCR beta libraries. Gel purification was performed on PCR products prior to sequencing. In the authors' own workflow: A total of 62 TRBV and some 15 TRBJ segments were identified across samples and were used for gene usage analysis of CDR3 amino acid clonotypes. COPE and FqMerger were used to merge the filtered high-quality paired reads into contigs. BLAST was used to align contigs to the IMGT TRBV, TRBD and TRBJ reference genes, and CDR3 was defined following IMGT. Highly expanded clones were defined as clonotypes with a frequency above 0.1%. Shannon entropy was used to measure repertoire diversity, and the Gini coefficient was used to measure V-J evenness. Clonotypes shared by more than one individual were considered public. TCRdb ran its own pipeline on the public reads, namely fastp trimming at Q25 and MiXCR clone calling, and kept in-frame beta chains. Each CDR3 protein gets just one entry, which takes the most common genes and DNA from the rows behind it. TCRdb, not the authors, supplied the V and J calls. A total of 510,000 or so distinct CDR3 sequences appear in this sample, around 12% of them only once. The ten biggest clones cover 8% to 10% of the sample.

The data also belong to a second study, concerning T cells in Graves' hyperthyroidism and ophthalmopathy. Reported in the second study: Graves' hyperthyroidism was defined as stable when no progression to ophthalmopathy occurred over 18 months of follow-up. Hyperthyroidism patients were newly diagnosed, with disease duration under 2 months, and aged 18 to 65 years. Exclusion was applied to patients with uncontrolled infections, other autoimmune diseases, pregnancy or lactation. Diagnoses were based on clinical symptoms, serum thyroxine and TRAb, thyroid ultrasound and orbital computed tomography. A first-round RT-PCR of the TCR CDR3 used the HTBI primer set with the Qiagen OneStep RT-PCR kit. Most expanded thyroid clonotypes (frequency above 0.001) were also detected in blood, a finding suggesting that blood repertoires may reflect thyroid immune responses. A 13 V-J signature model separated ophthalmopathy from stable hyperthyroidism, with about 88% sensitivity and 81.08% specificity in cross-validation and 80%/75% in testing. In validation, progression to ophthalmopathy was predicted by the model with almost 71% sensitivity and approximately 78% specificity, a median of approximately 6.5 months before onset. To identify distinguishing TCR V-J signatures, a discovery cohort of about 100 patients was used, comprising 43 with Graves' ophthalmopathy and 57 with stable Graves' hyperthyroidism. An independent validation cohort of about 20 hyperthyroidism patients and 17 patients who later progressed to ophthalmopathy tested prospective prediction of ophthalmopathy. For training and testing, the 100 or so patients in the discovery cohort were randomly divided in a 7:3 ratio. In roughly six Graves' hyperthyroidism patients, the study also compared T-cell repertoires from thyroid tissue with T-cell repertoires from blood. After sampling, hyperthyroidism patients received methimazole starting at 30 mg daily, and ophthalmopathy patients received high-dose intravenous methylprednisolone. The libraries were constructed in a second round of multiplex PCR and then size-selected and purified. Paired-end sequencing of the libraries was performed with 100 bp reads on an Illumina HiSeq2000. Raw data were processed with SOAPnuke, discarding reads with adapters, uncalled bases, mean Phred below 15, or no exact constant-primer or identifier match. High-quality paired reads were merged with COPE v1.2.5, and unique nucleotide sequences were defined as clonotypes. MiTCR v1.1 was used to align the clonotypes against IMGT TRBV, TRBD and TRBJ reference segments. Only V-J combinations with frequency above 0.0001, covering 99.2% of repertoires, were analysed. A TCS score was defined as the ratio between F50 (clonal expansion) and ExV (chaos), using BLOSUM62-based TCRdist between CDR3 peptides within each V-J. Welch's t-statistics and random forest reduced around 550 V-J features to about 12, which were used in a naive Bayes classifier (R e1071). No statistical method was used to set the sample size in advance, and investigators knew the group allocation. According to the paper, TCR Vbeta CDR3 sequencing was carried out on 135 peripheral blood samples, which came from over 40 ophthalmopathy, approximately 72 hyperthyroidism and approximately 17 progressor patients.

The sequencing here drew on peripheral blood mononuclear cells (PBMCs), taken at new diagnosis, from a patient treated with antithyroid drugs. This TCR derives from a woman in her twenties or thirties with Graves disease. Donor details come from another sample of the same person, matched by shared clones. The chain couples TRBV11-3 to TRBJ2-1, and TRBD1 matches 7 of the central bases. The DNA reads TGTGCCAGCAGCTTACGCAGGGGGTCCTACAATGAGCAGTTCCTC. It is translated as CASSLRRGSYNEQFL.